Described below is a single T cell receptor (beta chain) sequence and its context. This clonotype occurred many times. Its antigen remains unidentified. Base qualities were left out, and no much larger clone turns up one base away. Trimming at the junction amounts to 6 bases on V and 5 bases on J, and the germline ends lie 15 bases apart. Including the terminal cysteine and phenylalanine, the CDR3 comprises 14 residues. The read is trimmed to its CDR3 DNA, 42 bases read in frame from base 1. What the treatment or condition label conveys for this sample: allogeneic hematopoietic cell transplantation with graft depleted of TCRalphabeta T cells and CD19 B cells. Transplant recipients were children who received TCRalphabeta/CD19-depleted allogeneic hematopoietic cell grafts. This entry belongs to a study of T-cell reconstitution after alpha-beta-depleted transplantation in children (dated by TCRdb to the mid-2010s). At the level of the whole study: The study quantitatively tracked T-cell immune reconstitution after TCRalphabeta/CD19-depleted allogeneic hematopoietic cell transplantation in children using TCR repertoire profiling.

Library preparation used PCR. TCRdb names Illumina HiSeq 2500 as the instrument used. Molecular barcoding was employed in the preparation of TCR libraries, with unique molecular identifiers being used to normalize TCRbeta repertoire quantification. Through fastp at Q25 and MiXCR, TCRdb rebuilt clones from the public reads, retaining in-frame beta chains. All rows with the same CDR3 protein become a single entry with the most common DNA and genes. A total of approximately 350,000 distinct CDR3 sequences appear in this sample, about 16% of them only once. Around 41% of the sample comes from the top ten. What the authors observed across the whole study: The frequencies of hyperexpanded clones fell over the following months, and after one year, T-cell counts and TCRbeta diversity were mostly attributed to newly produced T cells. Apparently early alphabetaT-cell count recovery about two months after transplant reportedly relied on only several hundred rapidly expanded clones derived from non-depleted graft cells. The high TCRbeta diversity at day 60 in some patients was ascribed to recipient T cells and intrathymic progenitors that had survived conditioning.

The chain couples TRBV12-3 or TRBV12-4 to TRBJ2-3; the D segment is perhaps TRBD1 or TRBD2, each sharing 7 matched bases. The source was PBMCs, mostly from graft donor cells, collected 360 days after TCRalphabeta/CD19-depleted stem cell transplant. The receptor's source is a male patient aged 2 to 9 who had a stem cell transplant for acute lymphoblastic leukemia, so the T cells may come from the graft donor. At the DNA level, the sequence is TGTGCCAGCAGATCTACAGGGGAGGGAGATACGCAGTATTTT. It is translated as CASRSTGEGDTQYF.